The clone carrying this T cell receptor beta chain was counted once. These data originate in a study of blood T cell repertoires in COVID-19. In the study overall: Italy, Spain and the United States were the sources of the convalescent and acute COVID-19 samples.

Sequenced by immunoSEQ multiplex PCR; TCRdb stores in-frame clones only, minus some. The data hold some 300,000 clones, with just under 90% observed a single time. This study enrolled people aged about 18 to 100 from around 26 US geographic areas. This clonotype was obtained from a woman aged 25-40 years who had recovered from COVID-19. Sequenced sample: PBMCs or T cells enriched from blood (not recorded which).

The CDR3 nucleotides are TGTGCCAGCAGCTCCTCCCGGGACAGCACTTTTTTCGAGCAGTACTTC. Translated, it gives CASSSSRDSTFFEQYF. This chain joins TRBV7-2 and TRBJ2-7, with 7 bases identical to TRBD1. J gave up 6 bases and V 4 bases, and 15 bases lay outside the gene matches. CDR3 size: 16 residues. Germline V lookup: CDR1 SGHTA, CDR2 FQGNSA.